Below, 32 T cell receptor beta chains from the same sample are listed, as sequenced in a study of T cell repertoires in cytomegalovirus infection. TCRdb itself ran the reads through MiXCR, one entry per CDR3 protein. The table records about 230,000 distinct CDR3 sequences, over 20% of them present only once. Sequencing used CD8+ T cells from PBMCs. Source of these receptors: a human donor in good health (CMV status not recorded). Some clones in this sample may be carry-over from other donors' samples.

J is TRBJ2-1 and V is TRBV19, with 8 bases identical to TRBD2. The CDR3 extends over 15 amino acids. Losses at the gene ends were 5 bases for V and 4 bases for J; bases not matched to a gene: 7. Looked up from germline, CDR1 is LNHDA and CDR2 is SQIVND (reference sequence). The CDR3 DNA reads TGTGCCAGTAGTCCGAGCGGGGGACAATACAATGAGCAGTTCTTC. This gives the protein CASSPSGGQYNEQFF.

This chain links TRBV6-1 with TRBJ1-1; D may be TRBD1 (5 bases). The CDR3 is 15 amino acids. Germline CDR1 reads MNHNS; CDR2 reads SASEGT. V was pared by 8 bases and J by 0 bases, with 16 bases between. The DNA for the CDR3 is TGTGCCAGCCGACAGCCCCGGGATATGAACACTGAAGCTTTCTTT. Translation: CASRQPRDMNTEAFF.

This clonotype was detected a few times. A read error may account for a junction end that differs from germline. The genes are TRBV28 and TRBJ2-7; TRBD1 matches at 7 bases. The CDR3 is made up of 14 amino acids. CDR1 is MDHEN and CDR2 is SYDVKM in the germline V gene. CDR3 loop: CASKPGQSSYVQYF. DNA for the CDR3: TGTGCCAGCAAGCCGGGACAGAGCTCCTACGTGCAGTACTTC.

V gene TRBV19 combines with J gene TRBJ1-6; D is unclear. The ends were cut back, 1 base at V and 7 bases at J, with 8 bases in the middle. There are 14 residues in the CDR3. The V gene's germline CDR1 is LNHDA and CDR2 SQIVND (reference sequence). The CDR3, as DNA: TGTGCCAGTAGTATAGGAGGAGCAAATTCACCCCTCCACTTT. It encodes CASSIGGANSPLHF. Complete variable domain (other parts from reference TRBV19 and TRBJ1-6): DGGITQSPKYLFRKEGQNVTLSCEQNLNHDAMYWYRQDPGQGLRLIYYSQIVNDFQKGDIAEGYSVSREKKESFPLTVTSAQKNPTAFYLCASSIGGANSPLHFGNGTRLTVT.

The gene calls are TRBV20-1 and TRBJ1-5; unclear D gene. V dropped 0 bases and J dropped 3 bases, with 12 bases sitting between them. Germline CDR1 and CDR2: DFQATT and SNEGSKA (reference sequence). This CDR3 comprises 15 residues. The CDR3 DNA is TGCAGTGCTAGAGATCTCTTCGGGGACAATCAGCCCCAGCATTTT. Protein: CSARDLFGDNQPQHF.

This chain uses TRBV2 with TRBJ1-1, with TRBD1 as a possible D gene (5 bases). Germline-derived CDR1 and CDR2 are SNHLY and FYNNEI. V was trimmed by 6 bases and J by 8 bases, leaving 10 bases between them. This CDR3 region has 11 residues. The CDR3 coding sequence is TGTGCCAGCAGATTCTCAGGGGAAGCTTTCTTT. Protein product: CASRFSGEAFF.

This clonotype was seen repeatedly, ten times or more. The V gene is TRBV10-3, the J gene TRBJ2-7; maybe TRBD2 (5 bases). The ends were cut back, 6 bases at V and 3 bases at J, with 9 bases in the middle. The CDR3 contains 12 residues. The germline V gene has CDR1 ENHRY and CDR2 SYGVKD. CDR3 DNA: TGTGCCATCAGCGACGAGGGCTACGAGCAGTACTTC. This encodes CAISDEGYEQYF.

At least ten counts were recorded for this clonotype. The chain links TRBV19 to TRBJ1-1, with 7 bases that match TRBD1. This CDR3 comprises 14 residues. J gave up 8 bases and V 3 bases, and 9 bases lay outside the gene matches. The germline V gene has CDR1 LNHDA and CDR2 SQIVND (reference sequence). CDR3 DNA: TGTGCCAGTAGTATTGGGCTGACAGGGACGGAAGCTTTCTTT. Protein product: CASSIGLTGTEAFF.

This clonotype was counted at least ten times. The CDR3 DNA follows: TGTGCCAGCAGAGCGAGGGCCGGGGAGTATTTT. Its protein is CASRARAGEYF. This rearrangement joins TRBV7-8 to TRBJ2-3; D possibly corresponds to TRBD2 (5 bases). This CDR3 has 11 amino acids. The germline V and J ends were trimmed by 6 bases and 13 bases, with 14 bases remaining between them. Per the germline V gene, CDR1 is SGHVS and CDR2 is FQNEAQ.

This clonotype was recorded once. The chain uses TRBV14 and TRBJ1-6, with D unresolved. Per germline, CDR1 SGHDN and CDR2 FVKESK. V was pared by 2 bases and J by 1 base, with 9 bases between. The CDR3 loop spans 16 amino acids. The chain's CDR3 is CASSQTERSYNSPLHF. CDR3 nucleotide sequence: TGTGCCAGCAGCCAAACGGAAAGGTCCTATAATTCACCCCTCCACTTT. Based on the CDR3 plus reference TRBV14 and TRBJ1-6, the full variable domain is EAGVTQFPSHSVIEKGQTVTLRCDPISGHDNLYWYRRVMGKEIKFLLHFVKESKQDESGMPNNRFLAERTGGTYSTLKVQPAELEDSGVYFCASSQTERSYNSPLHFGNGTRLTVT.

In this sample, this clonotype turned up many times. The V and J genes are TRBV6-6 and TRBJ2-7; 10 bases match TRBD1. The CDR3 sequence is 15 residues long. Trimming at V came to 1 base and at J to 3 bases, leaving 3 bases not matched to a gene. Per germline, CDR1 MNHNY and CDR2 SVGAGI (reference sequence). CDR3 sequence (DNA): TGTGCCAGCAGTTACTTGGACAGGGGGGACTACGAGCAGTACTTC. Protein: CASSYLDRGDYEQYF.

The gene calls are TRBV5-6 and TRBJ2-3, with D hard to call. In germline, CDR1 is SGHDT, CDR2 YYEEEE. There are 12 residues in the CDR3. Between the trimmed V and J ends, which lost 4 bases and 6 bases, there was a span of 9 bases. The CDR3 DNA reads TGTGCCAGCAGCCTTCAGTCGGATACGCAGTATTTT. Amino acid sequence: CASSLQSDTQYF.

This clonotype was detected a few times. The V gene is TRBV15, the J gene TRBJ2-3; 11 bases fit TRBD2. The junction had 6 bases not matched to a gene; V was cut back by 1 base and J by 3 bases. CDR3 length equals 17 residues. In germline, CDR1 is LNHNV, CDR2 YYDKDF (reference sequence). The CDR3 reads CATSRVASGGSTDTQYF. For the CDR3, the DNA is TGTGCCACCAGCAGAGTGGCTAGCGGGGGGTCGACAGATACGCAGTATTTT. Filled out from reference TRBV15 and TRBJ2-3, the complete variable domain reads DAMVIQNPRYQVTQFGKPVTLSCSQTLNHNVMYWYQQKSSQAPKLLFHYYDKDFNNEADTPDNFQSRRPNTSFCFLDIRSPGLGDTAMYLCATSRVASGGSTDTQYFGPGTRLTVL.

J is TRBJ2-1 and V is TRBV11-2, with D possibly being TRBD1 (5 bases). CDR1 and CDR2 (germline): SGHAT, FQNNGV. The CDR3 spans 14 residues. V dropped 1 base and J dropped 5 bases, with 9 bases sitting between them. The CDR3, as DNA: TGTGCCAGCAGCTTAGGCGCAGGGCACAATGAGCAGTTCTTC. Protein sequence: CASSLGAGHNEQFF.

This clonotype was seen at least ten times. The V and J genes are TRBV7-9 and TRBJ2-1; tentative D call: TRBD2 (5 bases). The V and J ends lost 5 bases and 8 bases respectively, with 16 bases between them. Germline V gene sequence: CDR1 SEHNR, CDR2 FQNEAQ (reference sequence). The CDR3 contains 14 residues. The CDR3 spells CASSPPAARDEQFF. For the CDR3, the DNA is TGTGCCAGCAGCCCCCCGGCGGCGCGGGATGAGCAGTTCTTC.

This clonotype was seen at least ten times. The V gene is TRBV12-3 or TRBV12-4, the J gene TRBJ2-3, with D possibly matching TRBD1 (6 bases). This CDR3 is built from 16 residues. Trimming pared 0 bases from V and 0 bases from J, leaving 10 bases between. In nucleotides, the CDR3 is TGTGCCAGCAGTTTAGCGGGGGCCGTTAGCACAGATACGCAGTATTTT. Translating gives CASSLAGAVSTDTQYF.

The CDR3 DNA sequence: TGTGCCAGCAGCTCGGGGATGGACACTGAAGCTTTCTTT. Translated: CASSSGMDTEAFF. This rearrangement joins TRBV7-8 to TRBJ1-1, with D hard to call. Germline assignment: CDR1 SGHVS and CDR2 FQNEAQ. Trimming stripped 4 bases from V and 3 bases from J, with 9 bases between. The CDR3 sequence is 13 residues long.

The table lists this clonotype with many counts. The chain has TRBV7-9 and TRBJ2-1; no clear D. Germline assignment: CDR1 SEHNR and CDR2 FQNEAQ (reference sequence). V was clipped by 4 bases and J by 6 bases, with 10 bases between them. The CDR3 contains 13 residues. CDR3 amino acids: CASSSVAANEQFF. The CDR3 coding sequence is TGTGCCAGCAGCTCGGTAGCCGCCAATGAGCAGTTCTTC.

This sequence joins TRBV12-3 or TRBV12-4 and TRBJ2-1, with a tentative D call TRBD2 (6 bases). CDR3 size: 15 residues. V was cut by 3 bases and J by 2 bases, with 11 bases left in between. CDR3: CASSFSGEAYNEQFF. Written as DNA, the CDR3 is TGTGCCAGCAGTTTCTCTGGGGAGGCCTACAATGAGCAGTTCTTC.

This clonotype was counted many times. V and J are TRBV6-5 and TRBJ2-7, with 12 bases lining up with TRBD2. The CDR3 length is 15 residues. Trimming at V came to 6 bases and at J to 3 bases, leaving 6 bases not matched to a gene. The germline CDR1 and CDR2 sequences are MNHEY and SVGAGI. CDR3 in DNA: TGTGCCAGCAGATTACTAGCGGGGGGTTTCTACGAGCAGTACTTC. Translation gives CASRLLAGGFYEQYF.

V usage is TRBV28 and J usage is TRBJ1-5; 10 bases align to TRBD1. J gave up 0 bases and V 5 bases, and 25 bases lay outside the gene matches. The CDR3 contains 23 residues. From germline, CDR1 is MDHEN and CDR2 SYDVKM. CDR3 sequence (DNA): TGTGCCAGCAGTCACATCATCCGGGACAGGGGAATTGTAGACCGGGATAGCAATCAGCCCCAGCATTTT. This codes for CASSHIIRDRGIVDRDSNQPQHF.

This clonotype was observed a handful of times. CDR3 sequence (DNA): TGCAGTGCTGCGACTAGCGGGGGGTCCCAAGAGACCCAGTACTTC. This translates into CSAATSGGSQETQYF. J is TRBJ2-5 and V is TRBV20-1; TRBD2 agrees at 13 bases. Trimming took 5 bases from V and 1 from J; bases not matched to a gene: 4. Germline CDR1 DFQATT, CDR2 SNEGSKA (reference sequence). The CDR3 length is 15 residues.

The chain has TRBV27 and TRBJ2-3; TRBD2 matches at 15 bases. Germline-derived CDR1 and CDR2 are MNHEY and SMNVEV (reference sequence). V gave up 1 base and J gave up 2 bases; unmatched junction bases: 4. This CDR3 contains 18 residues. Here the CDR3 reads CASSLFGTSGGYTDTQYF. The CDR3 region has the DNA TGTGCCAGCAGTTTATTCGGGACTAGCGGGGGGTACACAGATACGCAGTATTTT.

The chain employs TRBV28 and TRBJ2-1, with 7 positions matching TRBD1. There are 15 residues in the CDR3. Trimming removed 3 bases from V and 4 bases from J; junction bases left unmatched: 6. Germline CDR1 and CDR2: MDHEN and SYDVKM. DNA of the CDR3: TGTGCCAGCAGTTTTGAGGGGGCGCCGTACAATGAGCAGTTCTTC. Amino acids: CASSFEGAPYNEQFF.

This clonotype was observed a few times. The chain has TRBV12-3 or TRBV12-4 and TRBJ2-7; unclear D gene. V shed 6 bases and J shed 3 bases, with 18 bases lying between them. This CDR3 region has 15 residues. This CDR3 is CASSPTVFGSYEQYF. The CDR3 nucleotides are TGTGCCAGCAGCCCAACGGTATTCGGAAGCTACGAGCAGTACTTC.

The CDR3 here is CATTAGGVGYTF. The CDR3 DNA follows: TGTGCCACTACTGCAGGGGGCGTTGGCTACACCTTC. The gene calls are TRBV2 and TRBJ1-2; 8 bases are a match to TRBD1. Germline-derived CDR1 and CDR2 are SNHLY and FYNNEI. With 10 bases clipped from V and 7 bases from J, the junction kept 8 bases outside the gene matches. This CDR3 is 12 amino acids long.

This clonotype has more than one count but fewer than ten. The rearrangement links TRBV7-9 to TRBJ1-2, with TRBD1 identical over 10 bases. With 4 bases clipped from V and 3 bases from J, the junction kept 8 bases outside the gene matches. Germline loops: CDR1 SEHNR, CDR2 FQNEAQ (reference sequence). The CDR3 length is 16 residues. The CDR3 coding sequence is TGTGCCAGCAGCTCCGGTTTAGGACAGGGGGACTATGGCTACACCTTC. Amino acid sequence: CASSSGLGQGDYGYTF.

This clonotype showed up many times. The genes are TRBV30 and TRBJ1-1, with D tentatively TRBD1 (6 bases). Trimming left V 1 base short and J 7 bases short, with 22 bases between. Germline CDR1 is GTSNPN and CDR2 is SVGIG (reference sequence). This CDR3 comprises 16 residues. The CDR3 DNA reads TGTGCCTGGAGTGCCTACCCGGGACACCGTGGGGATGAAGCTTTCTTT. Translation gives CAWSAYPGHRGDEAFF.

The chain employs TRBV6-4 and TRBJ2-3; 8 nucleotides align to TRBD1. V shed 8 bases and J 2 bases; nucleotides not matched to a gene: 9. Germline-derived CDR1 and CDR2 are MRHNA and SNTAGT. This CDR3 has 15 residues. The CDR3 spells CASSSRTGPTDTQYF. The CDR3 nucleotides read TGTGCCAGCTCTTCCCGGACAGGGCCCACAGATACGCAGTATTTT.

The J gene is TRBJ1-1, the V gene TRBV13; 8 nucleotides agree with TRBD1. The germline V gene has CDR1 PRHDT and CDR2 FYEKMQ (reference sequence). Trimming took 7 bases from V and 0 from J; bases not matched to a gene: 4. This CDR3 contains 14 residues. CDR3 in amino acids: CASTRQGMNTEAFF. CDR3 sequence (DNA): TGTGCCAGCACCCGACAGGGGATGAACACTGAAGCTTTCTTT.

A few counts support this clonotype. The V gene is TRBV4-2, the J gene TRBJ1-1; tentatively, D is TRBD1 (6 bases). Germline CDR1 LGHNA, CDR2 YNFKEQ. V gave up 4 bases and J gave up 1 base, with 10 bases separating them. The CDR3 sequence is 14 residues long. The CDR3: CASSREDRNTEAFF. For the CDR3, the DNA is TGTGCCAGCAGCCGGGAGGACAGGAACACTGAAGCTTTCTTT.

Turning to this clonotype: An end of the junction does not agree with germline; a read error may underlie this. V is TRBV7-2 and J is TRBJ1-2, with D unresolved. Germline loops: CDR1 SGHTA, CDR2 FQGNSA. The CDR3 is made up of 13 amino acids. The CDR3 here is CASSDVGNYGYSF. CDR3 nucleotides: TGTGCCAGCAGCGATGTGGGGAACTATGGCTACAGCTTC.